A single TCR beta chain is shown here with its context. This clone was seen a few times. The antigen it recognizes is unknown. No clone much larger than this one lies a single base away; base qualities are absent. Library generation was performed with the immunoSEQ multiplex PCR assay. To provide template for TCR sequencing, every sample had RNA extracted and reverse transcribed into cDNA. SuperScript III was used for first-strand cDNA synthesis, primed with a 2:1 mix of oligo-dT and random hexamers. A synthetic immune receptor repertoire was used to assess amplification bias, and residual bias was removed computationally. Turning to the authors' computational methods: Raw reads were preprocessed for error removal, and CDR3 was defined according to IMGT conventions as running from the conserved cysteine to phenylalanine. To get clonality, Shannon entropy was normalized by log2 of the number of productive unique TCRs and the result was subtracted from 1. CD4 or CD8 identity of scalp clones was inferred by cross-referencing scalp TCRbeta sequences with sorted blood CD4 and CD8 repertoires. In TCRdb, the immuneACCESS table is reduced to in-frame sequences with V and J assigned. These tables do not hold every clone; where another copy was compared, an unresolved V gene accounts for under half, and the others remain unexplained. V and J calls and clone size are as listed in that table; D and trimming were resolved from the DNA. The sample contains more than 200,000 clones, about two thirds of them found a single time. The top ten hold around 1.2% of the sample.

This specimen belongs to a study of CD8+ T cells in alopecia areata (dated by TCRdb to 2017 to 2018). For the wider study: The treated patients, all with moderate-to-severe alopecia areata, were enrolled in an open-label pilot trial of oral tofacitinib given at 5 to 10 mg twice daily. Tofacitinib was administered for 6 to 18 months, and 6 months of follow-up off drug were then conducted to assess delayed response and recurrence. The study used high-throughput TCRbeta sequencing to examine T cell clonal expansion in alopecia areata, in both the C3H/HeJ mouse model and human patients. Human TCRbeta sequencing covered scalp tissue and sorted CD4+ and CD8+ peripheral blood T cells from patchy and totalis/universalis alopecia areata patients and healthy controls. Tofacitinib-treated patients had biopsies at baseline and at 4 and 24 weeks of treatment, with a later scalp biopsy in several patients. Scalp clonality was compared across normal scalp (n=4), patchy alopecia areata scalp (n=8), and alopecia totalis/universalis scalp (n=8). RNA was extracted with the PAXgene miRNA kit for fixed scalp, the miRNeasy kit for PBMCs, and the RNeasy kit for mouse skin. immunoSEQ multiplex PCR using 35 Vbeta forward primers and 13 Jbeta reverse primers was used to amplify TCRbeta CDR3 regions. General findings and caveats noted by the study authors: Shared TCR sequences between patients were less evident than in mice, which may be partly attributable to HLA diversity in the patient population. Unlike mouse skin, which is dominated by gammadelta T cells, normal human skin has resident alphabeta T cells that are also sequenced, and this complicates analysis of the scalp TCR repertoire. Compared with normal scalp, lesional scalp, particularly in alopecia totalis/universalis, had higher clonality and more expanded CD8+ clones, which suggests antigenic drive.

The time point label on this specimen signifies: baseline before oral tofacitinib. Peripheral blood and lesional scalp punch biopsies were obtained from patients with alopecia areata. PBMCs were isolated by density centrifugation and stained for CD3, CD4 and CD8, and CD4+ and CD8+ T cells were sorted on a FACSAria. The V end loses 7 bases and the J end loses 2 bases, and a stretch of 20 bases separates them. The CDR3 holds 15 amino acids from the cysteine to the phenylalanine. Of all the DNA, just the CDR3 is kept, 45 bases in frame from base 1. The germline V gene gives CDR1 as SQVTM and CDR2 as ANQGSEA.

The sample here was CD4+ T cells sorted from blood, taken at week 0. The clonotype was recovered from a human donor with alopecia areata. The chain is encoded by TRBV29-1 joined to TRBJ2-5; TRBD2 could be the D gene, as 7 bases match. For the CDR3, the sequence is CSDREGSGPQETQYF. The DNA sequence is as follows: TGCAGCGACAGGGAGGGGAGCGGGCCTCAAGAGACCCAGTACTTC.